A selection of T cell receptor beta chains follows, all from one sample in a study of blood T cell repertoires in COVID-19. The data were produced by immunoSEQ multiplex PCR, yet TCRdb's version contains in-frame clones alone and is incomplete. The data show about 170,000 clones, with 83% seen just once and roughly 2% held by the top ten. The sample consisted of peripheral blood. These receptors were taken from a woman aged 80 or over with acute or convalescent COVID-19. The CDR3 runs from the conserved cysteine through the conserved F or W. A D gene is named only where the DNA matches it firmly. Size is stated for part of the rows, as once, few or many counts, or as a class when the clone is expanded.

J | D | size | length | V | DNA | CDR3
TRBJ1-2 | - | - | 13 | TRBV3-1/TRBV3-2 | TGTGCCAGCGGAGGGAGGGCAGAATATGGCTACACCTTC | CASGGRAEYGYTF
TRBJ1-5 | TRBD1 | - | 14 | TRBV28 | TGTGCCAGCAGTTTACGGACAGGGCACCAGCCCCAGCATTTT | CASSLRTGHQPQHF
TRBJ1-3 | - | - | 15 | TRBV6-1 | TGTGCCAGCAGTGAAGCGGCGGGGACTGGAAACACCATATATTTT | CASSEAAGTGNTIYF
TRBJ1-2 | - | - | 12 | TRBV30 | TGTGCCTGGAGTTACGGGTTTGATGGCTACACCTTC | CAWSYGFDGYTF
TRBJ2-1 | TRBD1 | - | 16 | TRBV2 | TGTGCCAGCAGGCCCAACAGGGGGTGGGTTTACAATGAGCAGTTCTTC | CASRPNRGWVYNEQFF
TRBJ2-4 | TRBD1 | - | 15 | TRBV19 | TGTGCCAGTAGTATCTCCGGGACAGGGTGGAACATTCAGTACTTC | CASSISGTGWNIQYF
TRBJ2-5 | TRBD2 | - | 17 | TRBV7-2 | TGTGCCAGCGAAGAGTCGGCCGGGACTAGGGGGCAAGAGACCCAGTACTTC | CASEESAGTRGQETQYF
TRBJ1-5 | - | - | 14 | TRBV2 | TGTGCCAGCCGAGGGATGTCTAGCAATCAGCCCCAGCATTTT | CASRGMSSNQPQHF
TRBJ2-6 | TRBD1 | once | 18 | TRBV6-2/TRBV6-3 | TGTGCCAGCAGTTACGATAGCGTGACAGGGGCTGGGGCCAACGTCCTGACTTTC | CASSYDSVTGAGANVLTF
TRBJ1-2 | - | - | 14 | TRBV19 | TGTGCCAGTAGTATTGATGGAGCTAACTATGGCTACACCTTC | CASSIDGANYGYTF
TRBJ1-1 | - | - | 11 | TRBV6-5 | TGTGCCAGCAGGCGTCGCACTGAAGCTTTCTTT | CASRRRTEAFF
TRBJ2-1 | - | - | 15 | TRBV18 | TGTGCCAGCTCACCCTGGGGGGGCGCCAACAATGAGCAGTTCTTC | CASSPWGGANNEQFF
TRBJ1-4 | - | - | 16 | TRBV11-2 | TGTGCCAGCAGCTTAAAAGGAACAGTGGGAGATGAAAAACTGTTTTTT | CASSLKGTVGDEKLFF
TRBJ2-7 | - | few | 13 | TRBV6-1 | TGTGCCAGCAGTGAAGCGCTTCAGGGGAAATGGGACTTC | CASSEALQGKWDF
TRBJ1-1 | TRBD1 | - | 11 | TRBV10-3 | TGTGCCATCAGCCAGGGGGGTGAAGCTTTCTTT | CAISQGGEAFF
TRBJ2-4 | TRBD2 | - | 15 | TRBV20-1 | TGCAGTGCTAGTACGGGGCGGGAGGGCAAAAACATTCAGTACTTC | CSASTGREGKNIQYF
TRBJ1-1 | - | - | 16 | TRBV5-6 | TGTGCCAGCAGCTTGGATTCAGGGTCCTCCACTCCCGAAGCTTTCTTT | CASSLDSGSSTPEAFF
TRBJ1-6 | - | - | 14 | TRBV30 | TGTGCCTGGGGGGGGCCCCGACAGATTTCACCCCTCCACTTT | CAWGGPRQISPLHF
TRBJ2-3 | - | - | 14 | TRBV5-6 | TGTGCCAGCAGCTTGGCCGGACAGCTAGATACGCAGTATTTT | CASSLAGQLDTQYF
TRBJ2-5 | TRBD2 | few | 14 | TRBV5-1 | TGCGCCAGCAGCTTGGTAGCGGGAGCGGAGACCCAGTACTTC | CASSLVAGAETQYF
TRBJ1-5 | TRBD1 | - | 13 | TRBV6-5 | TGTGCCAGCAGTTCGGACAGGGGGCAGCCCCAGCATTTT | CASSSDRGQPQHF
TRBJ2-7 | TRBD1 | - | 13 | TRBV6-6 | TGTGCCAGCAAGCGGGACAGGGGGAGCGAGCAGTACTTC | CASKRDRGSEQYF